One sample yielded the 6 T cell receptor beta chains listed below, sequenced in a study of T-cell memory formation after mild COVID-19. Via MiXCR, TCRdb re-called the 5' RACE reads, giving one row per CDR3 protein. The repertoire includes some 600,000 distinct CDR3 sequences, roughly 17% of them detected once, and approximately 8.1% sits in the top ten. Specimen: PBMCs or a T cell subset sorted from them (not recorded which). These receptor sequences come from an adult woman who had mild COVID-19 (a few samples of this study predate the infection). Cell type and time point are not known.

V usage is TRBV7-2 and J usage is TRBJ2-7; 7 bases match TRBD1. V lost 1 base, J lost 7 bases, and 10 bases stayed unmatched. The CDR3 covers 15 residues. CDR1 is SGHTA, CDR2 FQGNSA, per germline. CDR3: CASSLVAQGKGEQYF. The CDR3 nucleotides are TGTGCCAGCAGCTTAGTAGCACAGGGGAAGGGGGAGCAGTACTTC. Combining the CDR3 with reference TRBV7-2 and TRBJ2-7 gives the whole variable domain GAGVSQSPSNKVTEKGKDVELRCDPISGHTALYWYRQSLGQGLEFLIYFQGNSAPDKSGLPSDRFSAERTGGSVSTLTIQRTQQEDSAVYLCASSLVAQGKGEQYFGPGTRLTVT.

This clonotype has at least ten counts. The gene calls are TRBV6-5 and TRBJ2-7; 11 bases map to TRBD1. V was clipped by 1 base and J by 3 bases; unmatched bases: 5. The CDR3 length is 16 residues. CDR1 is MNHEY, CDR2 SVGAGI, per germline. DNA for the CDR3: TGTGCCAGCAGTTACTGGGGAGGGACAGGGGGCTACGAGCAGTACTTC. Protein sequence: CASSYWGGTGGYEQYF.

The CDR3 loop reads CASSFYPIAGQTNRPGELFF. DNA for the CDR3: TGTGCCAGCAGTTTCTACCCCATAGCGGGCCAAACTAATCGACCCGGGGAGCTGTTTTTT. The chain employs TRBV11-2 and TRBJ2-2, with 7 nucleotides matching TRBD2. The ends lost 6 bases at V and 6 bases at J; junction bases unmatched: 25. This CDR3 has 20 amino acids. CDR1 is SGHAT and CDR2 is FQNNGV in the germline V gene.

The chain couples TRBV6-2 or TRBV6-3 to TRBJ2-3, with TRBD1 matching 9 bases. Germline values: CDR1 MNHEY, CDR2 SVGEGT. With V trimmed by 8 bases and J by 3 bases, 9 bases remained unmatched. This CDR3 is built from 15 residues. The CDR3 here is CASDIGTGKTDTQYF. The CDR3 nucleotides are TGTGCCAGCGACATCGGGACAGGGAAAACAGATACGCAGTATTTT.

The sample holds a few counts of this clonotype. The CDR3: CASSHGEETQYF. CDR3 bases: TGTGCCAGCAGTCACGGGGAAGAGACCCAGTACTTC. V is TRBV6-5 and J is TRBJ2-5, with D possibly matching TRBD2 (5 bases). The CDR3 has 12 amino acids. Deletions cut 5 bases from V and 3 bases from J, with 7 bases between. Germline V gene sequence: CDR1 MNHEY, CDR2 SVGAGI.

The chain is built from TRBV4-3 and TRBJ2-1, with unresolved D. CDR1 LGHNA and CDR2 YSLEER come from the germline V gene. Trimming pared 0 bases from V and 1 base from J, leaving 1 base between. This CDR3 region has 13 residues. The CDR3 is CASSQESYNEQFF. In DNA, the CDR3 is TGCGCCAGCAGCCAAGAATCCTACAATGAGCAGTTCTTC.